Listed below are T cell receptor beta chains from one sample, sequenced in a study of CXCR3-negative and CXCR3-positive naive CD8 T cells. TCRdb reprocessed the 5' RACE reads and keeps a single row for each CDR3 protein, giving no DNA. This sample's table has under 150,000 distinct CDR3 sequences. The sequenced sample was naive CXCR3+ CD8+ T cells from blood. Every receptor here comes from a human donor in good health. Some clones in this sample may be carry-over from other donors' samples. Each CDR3 is given with its conserved first and last residue.

j_call | v_call | cdr3_aa
TRBJ2-3 | TRBV20-1 | CSATRAGGTVDLDTQYF
TRBJ2-7 | TRBV29-1 | CSATGAYEQYF
TRBJ2-1 | TRBV4-1 | CASSQETPGGSSNEQFF
TRBJ2-1 | TRBV27 | CASSLGRGIWNEQFF
TRBJ2-1 | TRBV5-1 | CASSQRQGAINEQFF
TRBJ2-2 | TRBV29-1 | CSVPSSDTGELFF
TRBJ2-5 | TRBV3-1 | CASTQPGRETQYF
TRBJ2-1 | TRBV7-2 | CASSLFGSGEQFF
TRBJ2-2 | TRBV7-6 | CASSSTGYFAGELFF
TRBJ1-5 | TRBV29-1 | CSVEGPGPQHF
TRBJ1-1 | TRBV7-9 | CASSLGTGLGSMGAFF
TRBJ2-2 | TRBV29-1 | CSVEMPSLNTGELFF
TRBJ1-1 | TRBV29-1 | CSVFSNTEAFF
TRBJ2-7 | TRBV21-1 | CASSPQAEREAGEQYF
TRBJ2-7 | TRBV6-6 | CASSYGQGDTYEQYF
TRBJ2-7 | TRBV19 | CASSISRANEQYF
TRBJ2-2 | TRBV29-1 | CSAKTSGGRPELFF
TRBJ2-7 | TRBV3-1 | CASSHSEERGPYEQYF
TRBJ2-7 | TRBV13 | CASSLSSSSYEQYF
TRBJ2-7 | TRBV12-3/TRBV12-4 | CASSPGTGEQYF
TRBJ1-5 | TRBV7-2 | CASNMDSYSNQPQHF
TRBJ2-7 | TRBV5-1 | CASSFRTKVSYEQYF
TRBJ2-7 | TRBV9 | CASSAEGLPPVEQYF
TRBJ2-1 | TRBV6-2/TRBV6-3 | CASSDVESSYNEQFF
TRBJ2-1 | TRBV29-1 | CSVEDLYRRLAGSESNEQFF
TRBJ2-3 | TRBV15 | CATSRAGSGASDTQYF
TRBJ1-1 | TRBV7-3 | CASSLVGGGTEAFF
TRBJ1-2 | TRBV4-2 | CASSYHIGDRVDGYTF
TRBJ1-1 | TRBV11-2 | CASSLGELTGETEAFF
TRBJ2-3 | TRBV12-3/TRBV12-4 | CASSLSGSQYF
TRBJ2-3 | TRBV7-6 | CASSGGGDLADTQYF
TRBJ2-1 | TRBV7-7 | CANSLTPGSPSYNEQFF
TRBJ2-5 | TRBV24-1 | CATSDSLGDRGDQETQYF
TRBJ2-7 | TRBV19 | CASSQGTWYEQYF
TRBJ2-2 | TRBV30 | CAWRGGGENTGELFF
TRBJ2-2 | TRBV29-1 | CSVEDGRGTTGELFF
TRBJ1-3 | TRBV4-3 | CASSQDWEGIAGNTIYF
TRBJ1-4 | TRBV27 | CASSFFQGDNEKLFF
TRBJ2-1 | TRBV3-1 | CASSQDNEGTWNEQFF
TRBJ1-2 | TRBV30 | CAWRSGQELYGYTF
TRBJ2-1 | TRBV12-3/TRBV12-4 | CASITLAGVNEQFF
TRBJ1-5 | TRBV24-1 | CATSDHRASRGNQPQHF